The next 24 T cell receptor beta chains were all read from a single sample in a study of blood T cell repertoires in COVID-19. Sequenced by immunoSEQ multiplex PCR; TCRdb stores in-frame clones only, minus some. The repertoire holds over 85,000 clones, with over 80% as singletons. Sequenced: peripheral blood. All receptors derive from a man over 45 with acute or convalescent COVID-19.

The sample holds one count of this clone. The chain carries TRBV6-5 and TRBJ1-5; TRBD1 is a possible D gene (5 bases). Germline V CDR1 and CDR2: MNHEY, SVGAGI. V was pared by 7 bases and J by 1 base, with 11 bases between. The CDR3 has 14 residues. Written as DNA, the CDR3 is TGTGCCAGCACTCAGGGTGGGAGCAATCAGCCCCAGCATTTT. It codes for CASTQGGSNQPQHF.

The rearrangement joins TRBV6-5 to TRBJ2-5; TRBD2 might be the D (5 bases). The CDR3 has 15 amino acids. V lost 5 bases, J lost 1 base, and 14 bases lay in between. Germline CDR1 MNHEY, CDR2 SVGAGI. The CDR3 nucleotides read TGTGCCAGCAGTCGGAGGAAAAACTTCCAAGAGACCCAGTACTTC. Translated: CASSRRKNFQETQYF.

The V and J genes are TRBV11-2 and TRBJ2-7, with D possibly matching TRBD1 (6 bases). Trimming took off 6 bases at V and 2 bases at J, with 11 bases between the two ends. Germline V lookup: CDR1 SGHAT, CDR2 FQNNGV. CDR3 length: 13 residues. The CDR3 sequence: CASSPGDTYEQYF. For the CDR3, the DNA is TGTGCCAGCAGTCCAGGGGATACCTACGAGCAGTACTTC.

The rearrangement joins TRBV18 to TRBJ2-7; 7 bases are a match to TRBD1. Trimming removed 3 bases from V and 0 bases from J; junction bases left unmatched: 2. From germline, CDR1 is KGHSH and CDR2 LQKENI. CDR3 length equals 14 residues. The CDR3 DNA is TGTGCCAGCTCACCTTACAGGGGCTCCTACGAGCAGTACTTC. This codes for CASSPYRGSYEQYF.

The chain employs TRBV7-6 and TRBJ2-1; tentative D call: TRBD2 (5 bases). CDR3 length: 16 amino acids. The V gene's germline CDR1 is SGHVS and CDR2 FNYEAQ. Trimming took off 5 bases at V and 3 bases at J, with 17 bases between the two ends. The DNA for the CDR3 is TGTGCCAGCAGCGAGGGTGGGCGAACCCTCTACAATGAGCAGTTCTTC. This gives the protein CASSEGGRTLYNEQFF.

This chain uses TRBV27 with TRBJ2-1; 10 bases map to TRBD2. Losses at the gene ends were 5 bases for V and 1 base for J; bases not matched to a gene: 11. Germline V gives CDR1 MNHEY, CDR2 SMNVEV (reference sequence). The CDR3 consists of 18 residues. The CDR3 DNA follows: TGTGCCAGCAGTGGGTTAGCGGGAGGTCGGTCTTCCTACAATGAGCAGTTCTTC. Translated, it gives CASSGLAGGRSSYNEQFF.

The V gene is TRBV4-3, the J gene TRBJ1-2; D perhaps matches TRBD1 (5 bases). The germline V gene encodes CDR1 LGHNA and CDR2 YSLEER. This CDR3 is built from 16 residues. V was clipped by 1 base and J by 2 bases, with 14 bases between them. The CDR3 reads CASSQGGGRENYGYTF. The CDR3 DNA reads TGCGCCAGCAGCCAAGGTGGCGGCAGGGAAAACTATGGCTACACCTTC.

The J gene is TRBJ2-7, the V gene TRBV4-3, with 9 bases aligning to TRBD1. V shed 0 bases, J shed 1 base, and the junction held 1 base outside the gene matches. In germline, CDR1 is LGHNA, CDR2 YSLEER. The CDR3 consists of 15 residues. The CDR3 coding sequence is TGCGCCAGCAGCCAAGAGGGACAGGGATCCTACGAGCAGTACTTC. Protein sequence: CASSQEGQGSYEQYF.

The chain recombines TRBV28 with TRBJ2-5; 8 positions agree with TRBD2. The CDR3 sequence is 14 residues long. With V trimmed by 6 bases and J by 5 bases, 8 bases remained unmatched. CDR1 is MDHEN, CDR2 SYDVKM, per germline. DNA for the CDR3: TGTGCCAGCAGAGTCGGCGGGGGGTCCGAGACCCAGTACTTC. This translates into CASRVGGGSETQYF.

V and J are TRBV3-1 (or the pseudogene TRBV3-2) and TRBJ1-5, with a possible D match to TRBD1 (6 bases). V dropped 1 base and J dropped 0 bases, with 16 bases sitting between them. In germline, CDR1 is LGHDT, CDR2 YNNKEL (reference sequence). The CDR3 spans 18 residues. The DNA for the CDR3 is TGTGCCAGCAGCCAAGTAGACAGGACACATTATAGCAATCAGCCCCAGCATTTT. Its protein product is CASSQVDRTHYSNQPQHF.

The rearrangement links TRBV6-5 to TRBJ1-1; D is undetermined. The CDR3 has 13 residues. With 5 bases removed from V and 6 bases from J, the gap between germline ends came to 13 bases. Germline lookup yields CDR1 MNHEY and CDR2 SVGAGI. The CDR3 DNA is TGTGCCAGCAGTCTCCACGCTAGTCCTGAAGCTTTCTTT. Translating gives CASSLHASPEAFF.

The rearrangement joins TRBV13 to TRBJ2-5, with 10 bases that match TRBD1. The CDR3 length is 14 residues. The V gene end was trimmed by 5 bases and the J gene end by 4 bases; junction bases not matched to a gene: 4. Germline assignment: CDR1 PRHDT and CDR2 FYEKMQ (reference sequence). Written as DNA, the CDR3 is TGTGCCAGCAGCGAGGACAGGGGGTCAGAGACCCAGTACTTC. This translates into CASSEDRGSETQYF.

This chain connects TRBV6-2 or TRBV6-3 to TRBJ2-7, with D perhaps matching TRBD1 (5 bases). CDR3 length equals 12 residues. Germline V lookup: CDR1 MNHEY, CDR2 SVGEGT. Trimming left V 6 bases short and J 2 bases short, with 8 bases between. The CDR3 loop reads CASSDSTYEQYF. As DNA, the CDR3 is TGTGCCAGCAGCGACAGTACCTACGAGCAGTACTTC.

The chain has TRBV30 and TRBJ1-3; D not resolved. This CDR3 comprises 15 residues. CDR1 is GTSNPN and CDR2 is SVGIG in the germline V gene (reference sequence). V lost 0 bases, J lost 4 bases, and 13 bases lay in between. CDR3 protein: CAWSVLANAGNTIYF. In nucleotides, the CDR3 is TGTGCCTGGAGTGTACTAGCCAACGCGGGAAACACCATATATTTT. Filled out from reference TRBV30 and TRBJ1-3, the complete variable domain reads SQTIHQWPATLVQPVGSPLSLECTVEGTSNPNLYWYRQAAGRGLQLLFYSVGIGQISSEVPQNLSASRPQDRQFILSSKKLLLSDSGFYLCAWSVLANAGNTIYFGEGSWLTVV.

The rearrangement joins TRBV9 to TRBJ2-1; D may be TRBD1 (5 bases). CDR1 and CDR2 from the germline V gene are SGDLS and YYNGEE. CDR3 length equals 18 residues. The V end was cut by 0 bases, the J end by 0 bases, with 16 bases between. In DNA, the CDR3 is TGTGCCAGCAGCGTAGCTGCCTTAGCCGACAGCTCCTACAATGAGCAGTTCTTC. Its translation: CASSVAALADSSYNEQFF.

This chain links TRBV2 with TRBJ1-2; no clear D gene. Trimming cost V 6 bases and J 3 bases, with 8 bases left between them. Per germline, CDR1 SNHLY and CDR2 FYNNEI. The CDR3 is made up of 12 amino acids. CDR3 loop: CASRREDYGYTF. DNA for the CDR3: TGTGCCAGCAGGAGGGAAGACTATGGCTACACCTTC. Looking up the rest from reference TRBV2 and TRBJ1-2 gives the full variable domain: EPEVTQTPSHQVTQMGQEVILRCVPISNHLYFYWYRQILGQKVEFLVSFYNNEISEKSEIFDDQFSVERPDGSNFTLKIRSTKLEDSAMYFCASRREDYGYTFGSGTRLTVV.

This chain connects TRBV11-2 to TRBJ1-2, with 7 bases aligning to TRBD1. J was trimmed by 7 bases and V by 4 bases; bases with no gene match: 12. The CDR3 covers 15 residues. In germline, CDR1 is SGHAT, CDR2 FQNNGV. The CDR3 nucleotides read TGTGCCAGCAGCTCGCTACAGGGGACCTTTGGTGGCTACACCTTC. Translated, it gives CASSSLQGTFGGYTF.

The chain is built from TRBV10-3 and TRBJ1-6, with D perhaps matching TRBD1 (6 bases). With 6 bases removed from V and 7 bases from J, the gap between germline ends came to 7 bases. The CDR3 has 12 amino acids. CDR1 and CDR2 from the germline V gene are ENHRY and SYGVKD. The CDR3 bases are TGTGCCATCAGGGACAGCAATTCACCCCTCCACTTT. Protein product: CAIRDSNSPLHF.

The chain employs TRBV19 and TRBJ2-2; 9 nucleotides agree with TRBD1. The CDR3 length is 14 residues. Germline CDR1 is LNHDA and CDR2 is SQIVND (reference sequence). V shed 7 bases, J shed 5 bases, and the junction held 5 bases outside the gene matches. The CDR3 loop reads CASTQGAGTGELFF. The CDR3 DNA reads TGTGCCAGTACACAGGGGGCTGGAACCGGGGAGCTGTTTTTT.

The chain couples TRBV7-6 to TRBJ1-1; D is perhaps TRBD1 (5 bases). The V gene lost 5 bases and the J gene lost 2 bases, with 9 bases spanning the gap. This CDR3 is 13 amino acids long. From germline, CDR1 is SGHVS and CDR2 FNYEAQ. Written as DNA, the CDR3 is TGTGCCAGCAGCCCACAGGCCAACACTGAAGCTTTCTTT. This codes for CASSPQANTEAFF. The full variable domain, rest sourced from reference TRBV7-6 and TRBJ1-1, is GAGVSQSPRYKVTKRGQDVALRCDPISGHVSLYWYRQALGQGPEFLTYFNYEAQQDKSGLPNDRFSAERPEGSISTLTIQRTEQRDSAMYRCASSPQANTEAFFGQGTRLTVV.

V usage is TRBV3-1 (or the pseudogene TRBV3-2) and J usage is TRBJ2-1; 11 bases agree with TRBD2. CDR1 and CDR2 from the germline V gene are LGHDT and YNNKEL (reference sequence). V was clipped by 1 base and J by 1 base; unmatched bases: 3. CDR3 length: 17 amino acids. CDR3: CASSQVPSGGSYNEQFF. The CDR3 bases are TGTGCCAGCAGCCAAGTCCCTAGCGGGGGGTCCTACAATGAGCAGTTCTTC.

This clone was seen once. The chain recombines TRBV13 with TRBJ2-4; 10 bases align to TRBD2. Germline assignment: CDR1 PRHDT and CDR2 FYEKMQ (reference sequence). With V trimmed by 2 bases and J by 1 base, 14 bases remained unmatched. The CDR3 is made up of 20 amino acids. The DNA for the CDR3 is TGTGCCAGCAGCTTACTGGTGGGGCTAGCGGGAGAGGGGGCCAAAAACATTCAGTACTTC. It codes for CASSLLVGLAGEGAKNIQYF.

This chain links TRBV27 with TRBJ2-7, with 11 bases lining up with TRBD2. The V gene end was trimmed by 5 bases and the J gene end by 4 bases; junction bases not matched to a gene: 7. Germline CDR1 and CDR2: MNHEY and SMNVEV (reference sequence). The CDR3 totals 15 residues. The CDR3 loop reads CASSPGTSGNYEQYF. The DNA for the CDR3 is TGTGCCAGCAGTCCAGGGACTAGCGGTAATTACGAGCAGTACTTC.

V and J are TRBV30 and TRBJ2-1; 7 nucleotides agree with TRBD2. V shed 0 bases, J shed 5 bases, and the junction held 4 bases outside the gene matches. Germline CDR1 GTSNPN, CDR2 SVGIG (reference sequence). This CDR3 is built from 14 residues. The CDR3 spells CAWSVRGGHNEQFF. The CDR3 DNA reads TGTGCCTGGAGTGTTAGGGGAGGGCACAATGAGCAGTTCTTC.